The 2 T cell receptor beta chains below were found in one sample sequenced in a study of control samples from healthy donors and cancer patients. Sequencing was performed with immunoSEQ multiplex PCR; in TCRdb, only in-frame clones are kept and a portion is missing. The sample includes 60,000 or so clones, nearly 90% seen only once; the top ten take approximately 4%. The source material was blood. The receptor source for this set is a man in his fifties in good health.

This chain connects TRBV27 to TRBJ2-1; D remains ambiguous. V shed 8 bases and J shed 9 bases, with 29 bases lying between them. Germline values: CDR1 MNHEY, CDR2 SMNVEV (reference sequence). This CDR3 has 17 amino acids. CDR3 protein: CASWPRVVNEARREQFF. In nucleotides, the CDR3 is TGTGCCAGCTGGCCAAGGGTTGTAAATGAGGCGAGGCGTGAGCAGTTCTTC.

CDR3 in DNA: TGTGCCTGGAGAGACGCTTCCGAAGCTTTCTTT. It is translated as CAWRDASEAFF. This rearrangement joins TRBV30 to TRBJ1-1; no clear D. The CDR3 covers 11 residues. Germline V gene sequence: CDR1 GTSNPN, CDR2 SVGIG (reference sequence). V lost 3 bases, J lost 8 bases, and 10 bases lay in between.